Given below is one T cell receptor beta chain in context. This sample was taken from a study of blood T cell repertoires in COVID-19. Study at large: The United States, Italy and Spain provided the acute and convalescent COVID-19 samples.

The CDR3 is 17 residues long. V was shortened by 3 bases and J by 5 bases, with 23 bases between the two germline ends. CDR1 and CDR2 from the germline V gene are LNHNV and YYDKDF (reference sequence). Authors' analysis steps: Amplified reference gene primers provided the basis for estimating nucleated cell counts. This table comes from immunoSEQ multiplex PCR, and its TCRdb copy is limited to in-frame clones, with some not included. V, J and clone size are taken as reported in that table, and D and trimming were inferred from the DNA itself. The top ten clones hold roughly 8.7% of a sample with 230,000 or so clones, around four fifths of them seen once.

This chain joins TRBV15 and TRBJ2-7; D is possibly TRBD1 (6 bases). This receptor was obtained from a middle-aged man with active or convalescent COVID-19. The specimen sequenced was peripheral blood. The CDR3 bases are TGTGCCACCAGCAGTCACCTGCAGGGGAGTTCTAAGGACGAGCAGTACTTC. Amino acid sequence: CATSSHLQGSSKDEQYF.